One T cell receptor (beta chain) is described in this entry. Via MiXCR, TCRdb re-called the 5' RACE reads, giving one row per CDR3 protein. The sample lists some 30,000 distinct CDR3 sequences; about 7.8% were seen once. This sample is part of a study of CD8 T cells in ankylosing spondylitis. The CDR3 is made up of 12 amino acids. With 6 bases removed from V and 5 bases from J, the gap between germline ends came to 11 bases. Germline V CDR1 and CDR2: LGHDT, YNNKEL (reference sequence). The receptor's source is a male donor with ankylosing spondylitis or in good health (not recorded which). The sequencing sample was made of blood, either unsorted or a sorted T cell fraction (not recorded which). This rearrangement joins TRBV3-1 to TRBJ2-7, with D perhaps given as TRBD1 or TRBD2 (5 bases each). CDR3 in DNA: TGTGCCAGCAGGTCCGGGGCGCACGAGCAGTACTTC. It specifies CASRSGAHEQYF.